This TCR beta chain was captured by sequencing in a study of T cells in Graves' hyperthyroidism and ophthalmopathy. Amplification of TCR beta CDR3 regions was performed using RNA transcripts as template. A first-round RT-PCR of the TCR CDR3 used the HTBI primer set. TCRdb independently ran MiXCR on the multiplex PCR reads; one entry per CDR3 protein. The sample carries under 650,000 distinct CDR3 sequences, 15% to 20% recorded once. CDR1 is SEHNR, CDR2 FQNEAQ, per germline (reference sequence). This CDR3 contains 14 residues. The ends were cut back, 5 bases at V and 0 bases at J, with 11 bases in the middle. Study-wide points: Blood also showed most of the thyroid clonotypes that were expanded above 0.001.

This clonotype has a count of ten or more. Antigen unknown. The clonotype comes from a woman aged 25 to 45 with Graves' hyperthyroidism. V is TRBV7-9 and J is TRBJ2-7; D remains unclear. Sample: blood. The CDR3 reads CASSPDGPSYEQYF. CDR3 nucleotides: TGTGCCAGCAGCCCGGACGGACCCTCCTACGAGCAGTACTTC.